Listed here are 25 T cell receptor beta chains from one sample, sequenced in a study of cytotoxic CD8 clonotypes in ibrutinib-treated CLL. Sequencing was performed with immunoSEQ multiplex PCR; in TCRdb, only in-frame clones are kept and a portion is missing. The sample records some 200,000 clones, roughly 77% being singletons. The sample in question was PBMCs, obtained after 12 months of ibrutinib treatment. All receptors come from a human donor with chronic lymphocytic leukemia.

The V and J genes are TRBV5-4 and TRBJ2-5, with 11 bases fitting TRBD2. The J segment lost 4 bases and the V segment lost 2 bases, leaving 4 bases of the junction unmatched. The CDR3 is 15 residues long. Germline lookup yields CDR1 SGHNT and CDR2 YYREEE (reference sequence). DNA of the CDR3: TGTGCCAGCAGCTTTGGGCTAGCGGGAGGAGAGACCCAGTACTTC. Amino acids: CASSFGLAGGETQYF. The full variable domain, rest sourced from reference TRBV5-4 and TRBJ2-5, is ETGVTQSPTHLIKTRGQQVTLRCSSQSGHNTVSWYQQALGQGPQFIFQYYREEENGRGNFPPRFSGLQFPNYSSELNVNALELDDSALYLCASSFGLAGGETQYFGPGTRLLVL.

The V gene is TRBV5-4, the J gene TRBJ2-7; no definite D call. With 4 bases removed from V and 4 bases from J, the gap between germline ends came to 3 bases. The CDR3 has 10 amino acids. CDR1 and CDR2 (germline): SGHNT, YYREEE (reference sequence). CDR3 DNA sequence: TGTGCCAGCAGCGCTTACGAGCAGTACTTC. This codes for CASSAYEQYF.

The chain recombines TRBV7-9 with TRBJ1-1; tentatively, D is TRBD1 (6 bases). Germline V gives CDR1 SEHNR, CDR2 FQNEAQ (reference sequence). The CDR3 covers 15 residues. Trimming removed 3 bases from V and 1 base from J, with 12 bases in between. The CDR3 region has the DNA TGTGCCAGCAGCTTTTCTCCAGGGGCGAACACTGAAGCTTTCTTT. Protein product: CASSFSPGANTEAFF.

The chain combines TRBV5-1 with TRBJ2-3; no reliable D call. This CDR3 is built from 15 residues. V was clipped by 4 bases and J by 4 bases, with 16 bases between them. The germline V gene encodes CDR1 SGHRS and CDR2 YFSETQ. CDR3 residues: CASSPLGSSSDTQYF. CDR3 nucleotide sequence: TGCGCCAGCAGCCCCCTAGGCTCCTCGTCAGATACGCAGTATTTT.

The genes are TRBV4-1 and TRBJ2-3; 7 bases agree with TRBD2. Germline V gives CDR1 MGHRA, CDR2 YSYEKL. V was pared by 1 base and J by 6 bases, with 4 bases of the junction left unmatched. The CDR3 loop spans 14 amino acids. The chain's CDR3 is CASSQGAGVDTQYF. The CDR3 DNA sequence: TGCGCCAGCAGCCAAGGGGCGGGGGTTGATACGCAGTATTTT.

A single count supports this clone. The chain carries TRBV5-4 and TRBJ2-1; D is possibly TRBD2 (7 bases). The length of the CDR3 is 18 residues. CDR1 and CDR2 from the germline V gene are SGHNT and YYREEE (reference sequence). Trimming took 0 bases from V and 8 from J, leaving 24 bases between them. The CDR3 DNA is TGTGCCAGCAGCTTGGGTAGTTTTGCGGGAGCTGGGGGCCATGAGCAGTTCTTC. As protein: CASSLGSFAGAGGHEQFF.

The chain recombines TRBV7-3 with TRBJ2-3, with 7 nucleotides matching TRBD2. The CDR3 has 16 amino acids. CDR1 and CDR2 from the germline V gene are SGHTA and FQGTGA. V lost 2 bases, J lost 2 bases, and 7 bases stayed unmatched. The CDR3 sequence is CASSLQEGRATDTQYF. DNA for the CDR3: TGTGCCAGCAGCTTACAGGAGGGGAGGGCCACAGATACGCAGTATTTT.

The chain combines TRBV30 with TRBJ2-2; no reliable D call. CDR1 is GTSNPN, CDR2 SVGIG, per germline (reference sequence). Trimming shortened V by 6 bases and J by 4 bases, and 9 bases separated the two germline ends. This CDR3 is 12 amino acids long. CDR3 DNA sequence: TGTGCCTGCCCCCTATCCACCGGGGAGCTGTTTTTT. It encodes CACPLSTGELFF.

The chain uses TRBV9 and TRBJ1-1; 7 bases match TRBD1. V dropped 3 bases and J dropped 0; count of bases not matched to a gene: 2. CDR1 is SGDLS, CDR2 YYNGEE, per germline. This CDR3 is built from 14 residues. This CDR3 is CASSEGTVNTEAFF. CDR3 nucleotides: TGTGCCAGCAGCGAGGGGACAGTGAACACTGAAGCTTTCTTT. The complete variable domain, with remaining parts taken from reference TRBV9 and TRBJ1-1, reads DSGVTQTPKHLITATGQRVTLRCSPRSGDLSVYWYQQSLDQGLQFLIQYYNGEERAKGNILERFSAQQFPDLHSELNLSSLELGDSALYFCASSEGTVNTEAFFGQGTRLTVV.

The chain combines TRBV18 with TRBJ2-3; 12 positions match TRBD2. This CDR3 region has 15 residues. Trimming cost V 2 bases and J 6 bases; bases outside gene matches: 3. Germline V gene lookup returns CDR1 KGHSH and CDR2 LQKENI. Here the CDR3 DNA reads TGTGCCAGCTCACCAGGACTAGCGGGATCGGATACGCAGTATTTT. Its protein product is CASSPGLAGSDTQYF.

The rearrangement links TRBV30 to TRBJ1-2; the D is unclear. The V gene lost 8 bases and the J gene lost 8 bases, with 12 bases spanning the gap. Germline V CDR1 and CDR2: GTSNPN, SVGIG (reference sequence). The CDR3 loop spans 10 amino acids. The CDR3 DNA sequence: TGTGCCCTCAGCTGGGAAGGCTACACCTTC. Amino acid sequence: CALSWEGYTF. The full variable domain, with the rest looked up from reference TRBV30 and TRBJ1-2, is SQTIHQWPATLVQPVGSPLSLECTVEGTSNPNLYWYRQAAGRGLQLLFYSVGIGQISSEVPQNLSASRPQDRQFILSSKKLLLSDSGFYLCALSWEGYTFGSGTRLTVV.

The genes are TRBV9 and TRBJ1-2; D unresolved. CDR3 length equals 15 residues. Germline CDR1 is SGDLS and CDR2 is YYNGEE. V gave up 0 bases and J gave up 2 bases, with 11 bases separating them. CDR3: CASSVVPSPNYGYTF. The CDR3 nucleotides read TGTGCCAGCAGCGTAGTACCATCCCCAAACTATGGCTACACCTTC. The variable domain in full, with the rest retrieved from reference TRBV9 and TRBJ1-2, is DSGVTQTPKHLITATGQRVTLRCSPRSGDLSVYWYQQSLDQGLQFLIQYYNGEERAKGNILERFSAQQFPDLHSELNLSSLELGDSALYFCASSVVPSPNYGYTFGSGTRLTVV.

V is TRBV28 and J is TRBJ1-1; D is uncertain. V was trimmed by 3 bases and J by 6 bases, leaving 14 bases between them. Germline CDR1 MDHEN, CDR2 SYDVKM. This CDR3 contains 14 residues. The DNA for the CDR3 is TGTGCCAGCAGTTTTTCTCTTACTACGTCTGAAGCTTTCTTT. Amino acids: CASSFSLTTSEAFF.

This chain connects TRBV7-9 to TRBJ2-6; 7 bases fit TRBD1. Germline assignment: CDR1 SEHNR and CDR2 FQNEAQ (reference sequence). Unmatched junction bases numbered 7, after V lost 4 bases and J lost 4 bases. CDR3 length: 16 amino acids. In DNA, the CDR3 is TGTGCCAGCAGCTACTCAGGGGGATCCGGGGCCAACGTCCTGACTTTC. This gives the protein CASSYSGGSGANVLTF. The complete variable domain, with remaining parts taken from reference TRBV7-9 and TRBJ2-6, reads DTGVSQNPRHKITKRGQNVTFRCDPISEHNRLYWYRQTLGQGPEFLTYFQNEAQLEKSRLLSDRFSAERPKGSFSTLEIQRTEQGDSAMYLCASSYSGGSGANVLTFGAGSRLTVL.

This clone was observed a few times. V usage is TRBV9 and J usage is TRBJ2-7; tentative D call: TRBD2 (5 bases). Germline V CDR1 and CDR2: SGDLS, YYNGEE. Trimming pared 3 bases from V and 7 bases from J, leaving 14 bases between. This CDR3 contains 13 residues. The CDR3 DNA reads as TGTGCCAGCAGCGCGGAGAGGGCGGAAGAGCAGTACTTC. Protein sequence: CASSAERAEEQYF. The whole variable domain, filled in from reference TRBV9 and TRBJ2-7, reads DSGVTQTPKHLITATGQRVTLRCSPRSGDLSVYWYQQSLDQGLQFLIQYYNGEERAKGNILERFSAQQFPDLHSELNLSSLELGDSALYFCASSAERAEEQYFGPGTRLTVT.

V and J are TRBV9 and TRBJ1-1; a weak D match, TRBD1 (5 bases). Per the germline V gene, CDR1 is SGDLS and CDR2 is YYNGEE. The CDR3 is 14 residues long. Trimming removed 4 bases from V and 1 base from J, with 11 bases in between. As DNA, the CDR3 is TGTGCCAGCAGCAAGGGACGGACGAACACTGAAGCTTTCTTT. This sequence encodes CASSKGRTNTEAFF.

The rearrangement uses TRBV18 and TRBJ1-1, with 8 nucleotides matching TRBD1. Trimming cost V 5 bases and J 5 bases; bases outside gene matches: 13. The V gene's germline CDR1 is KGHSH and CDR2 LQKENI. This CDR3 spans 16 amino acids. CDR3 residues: CASSINRGSGSTEAFF. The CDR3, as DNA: TGTGCCAGCTCAATAAACAGGGGGAGCGGTTCGACTGAAGCTTTCTTT.

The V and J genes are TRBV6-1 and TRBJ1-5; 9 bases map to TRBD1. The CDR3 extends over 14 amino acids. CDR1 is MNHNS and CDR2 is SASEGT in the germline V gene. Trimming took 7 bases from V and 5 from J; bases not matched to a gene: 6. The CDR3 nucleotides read TGTGCCAGCATCGGGGACAGGGTCCATCAGCCCCAGCATTTT. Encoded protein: CASIGDRVHQPQHF.

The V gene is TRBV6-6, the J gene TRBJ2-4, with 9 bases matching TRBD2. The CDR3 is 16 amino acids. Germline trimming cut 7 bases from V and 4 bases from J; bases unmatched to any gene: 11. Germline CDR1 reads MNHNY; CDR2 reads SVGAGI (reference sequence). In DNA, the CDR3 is TGTGCCAGCAATAAGGGGAGGACTAGCGAGAAAAACATTCAGTACTTC. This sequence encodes CASNKGRTSEKNIQYF.

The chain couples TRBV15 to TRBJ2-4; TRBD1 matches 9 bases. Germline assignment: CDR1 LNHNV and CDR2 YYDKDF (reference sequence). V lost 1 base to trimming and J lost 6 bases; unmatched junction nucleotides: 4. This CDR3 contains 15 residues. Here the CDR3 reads CATSRVRDRVNIQYF. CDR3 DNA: TGTGCCACCAGCAGAGTCCGGGACAGGGTAAACATTCAGTACTTC.

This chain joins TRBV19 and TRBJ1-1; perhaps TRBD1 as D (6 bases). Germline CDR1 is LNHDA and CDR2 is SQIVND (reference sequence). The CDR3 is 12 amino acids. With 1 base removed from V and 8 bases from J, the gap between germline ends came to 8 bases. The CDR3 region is CASSIGDREAFF. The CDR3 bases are TGTGCCAGTAGTATAGGCGACAGGGAAGCTTTCTTT.

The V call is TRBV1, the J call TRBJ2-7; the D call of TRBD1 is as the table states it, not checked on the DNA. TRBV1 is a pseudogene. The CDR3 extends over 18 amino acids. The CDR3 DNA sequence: TGCACCAGCAGCCAAGATCAAGATCCACGACAGAGGTACTACGAGCAGTACTTC. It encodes CTSSQDQDPRQRYYEQYF.

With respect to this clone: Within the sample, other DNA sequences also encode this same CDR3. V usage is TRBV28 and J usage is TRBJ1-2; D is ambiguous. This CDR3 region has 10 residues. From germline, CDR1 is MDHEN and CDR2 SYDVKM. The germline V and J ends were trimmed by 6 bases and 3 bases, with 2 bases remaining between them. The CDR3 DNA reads TGTGCCAGCAGAGACTATGGCTACACCTTC. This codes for CASRDYGYTF.

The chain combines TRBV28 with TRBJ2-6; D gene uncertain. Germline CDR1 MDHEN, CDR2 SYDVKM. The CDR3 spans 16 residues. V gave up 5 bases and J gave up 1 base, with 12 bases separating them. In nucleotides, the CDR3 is TGTGCCAGCAGTCCCCCTCGAGGTTCTGGGGCCAACGTCCTGACTTTC. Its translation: CASSPPRGSGANVLTF.

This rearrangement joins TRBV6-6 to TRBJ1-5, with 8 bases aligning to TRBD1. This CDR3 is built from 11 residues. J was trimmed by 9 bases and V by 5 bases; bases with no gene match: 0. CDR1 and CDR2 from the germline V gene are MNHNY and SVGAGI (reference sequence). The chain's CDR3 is CASSTGGPQHF. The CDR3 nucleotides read TGTGCCAGCAGTACAGGGGGGCCCCAGCATTTT.